The present T cell receptor beta chain was sequenced within a study of tumor-infiltrating lymphocytes in primary liver carcinoma (dated by TCRdb to about 2017). Turning to the overall study: Of the five patients, three men and two women aged 30 to 69 years, four had hepatocellular carcinoma and one had combined HCC and intrahepatic cholangiocarcinoma. The tumors of the five patients were staged as T1-T3 N0M0, with maximum diameters ranging from 4.2 to 10 cm. Technical replicate repertoires showed high reproducibility, with mean shared-clone rates about 0.88 and correlation coefficients above 0.95. Each sample produced roughly 3.5 to 7.13 million productive TCRbeta reads, and read depth showed no significant difference between tissue types. TCRbeta repertoire sequencing, expression microarrays and whole-exome sequencing were combined in the study across five regions of each liver tumor, with adjacent normal tissue and blood also included. A total of 35 or so specimens from 5 patients, comprising approximately 25 tumor regions, 5 adjacent noncancerous liver tissues and 5 peripheral blood samples, were covered by TCRbeta repertoire sequencing. Study-wide findings and limitations: The top 250 clones accounted for a significantly greater share of the repertoire in tumors than in blood (p = 0.039). Only 4 to 6 patients were included in the study, and the authors note that the findings should be validated in a larger study. Comparison of CD4+ and CD8+ T cell repertoires was precluded by the use of bulk unsorted samples. Because only the TCR beta chain was sequenced and unpaired alpha chains were not captured, true repertoire diversity is likely underestimated. Pairs of tumor regions showed greater repertoire overlap (mean about 36%) than tumor-adjacent pairs (roughly 17%) or tumor-blood pairs (approximately 15%), which is consistent with antigen-driven expansion.

Using a constant-region primer and ProtoScript II reverse transcriptase, TCRbeta-specific cDNA was reverse-transcribed from 500 ng total RNA. Three nested multiplex PCR rounds, following a slightly modified ARM-PCR procedure, were used to build the TCRbeta libraries. Each of the first two PCR rounds ran for 10 cycles and used multiplex TRBV1-TRBV30 forward primers together with a Cbeta reverse primer. Sample barcodes and Illumina adapters were added in a final 25-cycle PCR using Deep VentR polymerase. Amplicons of 200-500 bp were gel-purified with a QIAquick gel extraction kit before sequencing. An Illumina HiSeq 2500 was used to sequence the TCRbeta amplicons, generating 250-bp paired-end reads. The study's processing was this. Reads were quality-trimmed with Trimmomatic v0.33, and paired reads were merged with FLASH v1.2.11 to recover full CDR3 sequences. V, D and J germline segments were assigned to the rearranged TCRbeta sequences by MiGEC v1.2.1b. Clonotype statistics and Shannon-Wiener diversity indices were calculated with VDJtools v1.0.0. Except for diversity analysis, only the 250 most abundant clonotypes of each sample were used in subsequent analyses to reduce sampling bias. The public reads were quality trimmed at Q25 with fastp and then assembled into clones with MiXCR by TCRdb, keeping productive beta chains. Each record represents a unique CDR3 protein, reported with the most common genes and DNA among its rows. The V and J calls shown here were made by TCRdb, not taken from the authors' results. Within this sample are tens of thousands of distinct CDR3 sequences, with 69% of them counted one time only. The top ten hold approximately 26% of the sample.

From its cysteine to its phenylalanine, the CDR3 spans 13 amino acids. Left in the record is the CDR3 DNA by itself, 39 bases read in frame from the first base. CDR1 and CDR2, per the germline V gene (reference sequence), are SGHAT and FQDESV. Without any cell sorting, total RNA and DNA were co-extracted from approximately 22-30 mg of bulk tissue using the AllPrep DNA/RNA mini kit. Between late 2015 and 2016, roughly five patients in China with histopathologically diagnosed primary liver carcinoma had surgical resection. At the time of sampling, the patients were treatment-naive and had chronic HBV infection. Fresh tumor and adjacent tissue pieces were bisected; one half was stored in RNAlater at -80°C, the other sent for histology. This clonotype was counted a single time. This receptor's antigen is unknown. Germline and junction disagree at one end, which may indicate a read error.

Input material: tumor-adjacent normal liver tissue. This chain joins TRBV11-1 to TRBJ1-6; TRBD1 is perhaps the D gene, given 5 matching bases. This receptor was obtained from a man aged 35-49 years with primary liver carcinoma and hepatitis B virus infection. CDR3 protein: CATSRTLVSSLHF. The DNA sequence is as follows: TGTGCCACCAGCCGGACACTGGTTTCATCCCTCCACTTT.